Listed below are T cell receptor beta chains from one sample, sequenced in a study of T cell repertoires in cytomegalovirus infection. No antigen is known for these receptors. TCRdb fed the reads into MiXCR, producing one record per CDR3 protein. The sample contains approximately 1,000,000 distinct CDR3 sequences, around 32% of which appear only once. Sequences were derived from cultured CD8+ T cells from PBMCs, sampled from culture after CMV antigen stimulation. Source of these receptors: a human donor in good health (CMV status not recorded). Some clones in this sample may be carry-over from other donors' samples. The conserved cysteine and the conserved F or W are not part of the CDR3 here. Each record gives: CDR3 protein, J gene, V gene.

CDR3 protein: ASSEAERDSPLH
J gene: TRBJ1-6
V gene: TRBV6-1

CDR3 protein: ASSLEFAGGRNEQF
J gene: TRBJ2-1
V gene: TRBV5-1

CDR3 protein: ASSEALAGGHVEQF
J gene: TRBJ2-1
V gene: TRBV2

CDR3 protein: ASSLKPLRGTEAF
J gene: TRBJ1-1
V gene: TRBV12-3/TRBV12-4

CDR3 protein: ASSLGVKLGTGELF
J gene: TRBJ2-2
V gene: TRBV7-6

CDR3 protein: ASSYFYRGDGELF
J gene: TRBJ2-2
V gene: TRBV6-2/TRBV6-3

CDR3 protein: ASSLSEVEELF
J gene: TRBJ2-2
V gene: TRBV27

CDR3 protein: ASSFGGKAEAF
J gene: TRBJ1-1
V gene: TRBV7-9

CDR3 protein: ASHTGLNYGYT
J gene: TRBJ1-2
V gene: TRBV19

CDR3 protein: ANRIGGSEQF
J gene: TRBJ2-1
V gene: TRBV6-6

CDR3 protein: ASSPGERGETQY
J gene: TRBJ2-5
V gene: TRBV4-1

CDR3 protein: ASSSAGTGDNEQF
J gene: TRBJ2-1
V gene: TRBV12-3/TRBV12-4

CDR3 protein: ASGQGARSPLH
J gene: TRBJ1-6
V gene: TRBV6-6

CDR3 protein: ASSRQDGGSTDTQY
J gene: TRBJ2-3
V gene: TRBV6-6

CDR3 protein: VSSELDRGLSNQPQH
J gene: TRBJ1-5
V gene: TRBV6-1

CDR3 protein: AGSLYGRKNNSPLH
J gene: TRBJ1-6
V gene: TRBV7-8

CDR3 protein: ASSMGQGEWNTEAF
J gene: TRBJ1-1
V gene: TRBV19

CDR3 protein: ASSLAWGSGNTQY
J gene: TRBJ2-3
V gene: TRBV7-6

CDR3 protein: ASSHRLADTDTQY
J gene: TRBJ2-3
V gene: TRBV7-9

CDR3 protein: ASSIGLANEQF
J gene: TRBJ2-1
V gene: TRBV7-2

CDR3 protein: ASSLSGVRVNEQF
J gene: TRBJ2-1
V gene: TRBV7-9

CDR3 protein: ASSSYLETQY
J gene: TRBJ2-5
V gene: TRBV19

CDR3 protein: ASSLSGDYGYT
J gene: TRBJ1-2
V gene: TRBV27

CDR3 protein: ASSLTGTLAGANVLT
J gene: TRBJ2-6
V gene: TRBV5-5

CDR3 protein: ASSPRQGLFHEQF
J gene: TRBJ2-1
V gene: TRBV4-1

CDR3 protein: ASSQDWRGRTEAF
J gene: TRBJ1-1
V gene: TRBV14

CDR3 protein: ASSLAGEPGYT
J gene: TRBJ1-2
V gene: TRBV27

CDR3 protein: ASSQTTGPNYGYT
J gene: TRBJ1-2
V gene: TRBV4-2

CDR3 protein: ASSPGQGLNSPLH
J gene: TRBJ1-6
V gene: TRBV7-9

CDR3 protein: ASSWWGGGSYNEQF
J gene: TRBJ2-1
V gene: TRBV27

CDR3 protein: ASSREKPTYNEQF
J gene: TRBJ2-1
V gene: TRBV5-1

CDR3 protein: ASSSPGEQGYGYT
J gene: TRBJ1-2
V gene: TRBV5-1

CDR3 protein: ASGLGQGWEQY
J gene: TRBJ2-7
V gene: TRBV12-5

CDR3 protein: ASSQSQRGYGTDTQY
J gene: TRBJ2-3
V gene: TRBV4-1

CDR3 protein: ASSYSKLRTGSRNTGELF
J gene: TRBJ2-2
V gene: TRBV6-5

CDR3 protein: ASSLDGLRVGGNGYT
J gene: TRBJ1-2
V gene: TRBV28

CDR3 protein: ASSHRFSGNTIY
J gene: TRBJ1-3
V gene: TRBV7-9

CDR3 protein: SAKVYGYNEKLF
J gene: TRBJ1-4
V gene: TRBV20-1

CDR3 protein: ASSYSPGQGTPLH
J gene: TRBJ1-6
V gene: TRBV6-1

CDR3 protein: ASSDRGAGYPQH
J gene: TRBJ1-5
V gene: TRBV28

CDR3 protein: ASGAGASYNEQF
J gene: TRBJ2-1
V gene: TRBV19

CDR3 protein: ASSSFIGRTPNTGELF
J gene: TRBJ2-2
V gene: TRBV6-5

CDR3 protein: ASSAMNRGLGGTDTQY
J gene: TRBJ2-3
V gene: TRBV9

CDR3 protein: ASSRPRVADTEAF
J gene: TRBJ1-1
V gene: TRBV19

CDR3 protein: ASSIEGRAHEQY
J gene: TRBJ2-7
V gene: TRBV19

CDR3 protein: ASGFQNGGDSYEQY
J gene: TRBJ2-7
V gene: TRBV12-5

CDR3 protein: ASSIIIRTGRMGDYGYT
J gene: TRBJ1-2
V gene: TRBV19

CDR3 protein: ATCPIPKETQY
J gene: TRBJ2-5
V gene: TRBV15

CDR3 protein: ASSQDTSSYNEQF
J gene: TRBJ2-1
V gene: TRBV4-3

CDR3 protein: ASSGQGAGIYGYT
J gene: TRBJ1-2
V gene: TRBV27

CDR3 protein: SGGGADYGYT
J gene: TRBJ1-2
V gene: TRBV29-1

CDR3 protein: ASSSYTVYVTDTQY
J gene: TRBJ2-3
V gene: TRBV27

CDR3 protein: SVEGGPPEKLF
J gene: TRBJ1-4
V gene: TRBV29-1

CDR3 protein: ASSAGTLLEDTQY
J gene: TRBJ2-3
V gene: TRBV2